These T cell receptor beta chains were read from a single sample in a study of blood T cell repertoires in COVID-19. Sequenced by immunoSEQ multiplex PCR; TCRdb stores in-frame clones only, minus some. The data show hundreds of thousands of clones, with 86% seen just once and roughly 4% held by the top ten. The sequencing input was PBMCs or T cells enriched from blood (not recorded which). These receptors originate from a man aged 25 to 45 who had recovered from COVID-19. Both conserved end residues are part of each CDR3. D genes are given only for firm matches. The size entry is marked missing in some rows and otherwise reads once, few, many or a size class.

j_call,clone_size,v_call,d_call,cdr3_nt,cdr3_aa
TRBJ2-4,few,TRBV5-1,-,TGCGCCAGCAGCTTGGATTCAGAACCCATAGCCAAAAACATTCAGTACTTC,CASSLDSEPIAKNIQYF
TRBJ2-1,-,TRBV2,-,TGTGCCAGCAGAATGGCAGCGAATAACAATGAGCAGTTCTTC,CASRMAANNNEQFF
TRBJ2-1,-,TRBV7-6,-,TGTGCCAGCAGCTTAGTGAGTAGAGATGAGCAGTTCTTC,CASSLVSRDEQFF
TRBJ2-2,-,TRBV5-1,-,TGCGCCAGCAGCTCCAAAACCGGGGAGCTGTTTTTT,CASSSKTGELFF
TRBJ2-1,-,TRBV9,TRBD2,TGTGCCAGCGCAATGACTAGCGTGCCCTACAATGAGCAGTTCTTC,CASAMTSVPYNEQFF
TRBJ2-3,-,TRBV5-1,TRBD2,TGCGCCAGCAGCGCCGGGGGGATCACAGATACGCAGTATTTT,CASSAGGITDTQYF
TRBJ2-1,-,TRBV3-1/TRBV3-2,TRBD2,TGTGCCAGCAGCCTTGGCGGGGGGGCCTACAATGAGCAGTTCTTC,CASSLGGGAYNEQFF
TRBJ1-4,-,TRBV19,-,TGTGCCAGTACGCCCTTTGGACTCCGAGGGGGATCAACTAATGAAAAACTGTTTTTT,CASTPFGLRGGSTNEKLFF
TRBJ1-2,-,TRBV7-6,TRBD1,TGTGCCAGCAGCTTTACGGACAGGCCTATGAACTATGGCTACACCTTC,CASSFTDRPMNYGYTF
TRBJ1-4,-,TRBV30,-,TGTGCCTGGAGTACAGGGTTAAGGGATGCAACTAATGAAAAACTGTTTTTT,CAWSTGLRDATNEKLFF
TRBJ1-6,-,TRBV19,-,TGTGCCAGTAGGACAGCCTATAATTCACCCCTCCACTTT,CASRTAYNSPLHF
TRBJ1-2,once,TRBV11-2,-,TGTGCCAGCAGCTTTTGGGGGGGAGACTATGGCTACACCTTC,CASSFWGGDYGYTF
TRBJ2-7,-,TRBV7-2,TRBD2,TGTGCCAGCAGCTTAGGGACTAGCGGGATATACGAGCAGTACTTC,CASSLGTSGIYEQYF
TRBJ1-1,-,TRBV7-9,-,TGTGCCAGCAGACCACGGACAGACTTCATGAACACTGAAGCTTTCTTT,CASRPRTDFMNTEAFF
TRBJ2-1,-,TRBV19,-,TGTGCCAGTAGTCCCCGAGGAACTTATGGTGAGCAGTTCTTC,CASSPRGTYGEQFF
TRBJ2-2,-,TRBV2,-,TGTGCCAGCAGTTCGCCTACAGGGACGTCCACCGGGGAGCTGTTTTTT,CASSSPTGTSTGELFF
TRBJ1-4,-,TRBV4-2,-,TGTGCCAGCAGCCAAGAATTTTCAGGGGTTGGAACTAATGAAAAACTGTTTTTT,CASSQEFSGVGTNEKLFF
TRBJ1-3,-,TRBV30,-,TGTGCCTGGTCCAGGGCGATCTCTGGAAACACCATATATTTT,CAWSRAISGNTIYF
TRBJ2-3,-,TRBV20-1,TRBD1,TGCAGTGCGGGACAGGGAGATACGCAGTATTTT,CSAGQGDTQYF
TRBJ2-5,-,TRBV19,TRBD2,TGTGCCAGTACTCAAGGACTAGCTACCGAGACCCAGTACTTC,CASTQGLATETQYF
TRBJ2-2,-,TRBV11-2,-,TGTGCCAGCAGCAACAGGGCGCAAACCGGGGAGCTGTTTTTT,CASSNRAQTGELFF
TRBJ1-4,-,TRBV6-5,-,TGTGCCAGCAGTTACACAACAGGGAGAAATGAAAAACTGTTTTTT,CASSYTTGRNEKLFF
TRBJ2-7,-,TRBV4-1,TRBD1,TGCGCCAGCAGTCCTAAAGGGGGACAGGGGTACTCCTACGAGCAGTACTTC,CASSPKGGQGYSYEQYF
TRBJ1-3,-,TRBV21-1,-,TGTGCCAGCAGCAAAGACATGCGGGGACGCCACTCTGGAAACACCATATATTTT,CASSKDMRGRHSGNTIYF
TRBJ1-3,-,TRBV6-5,TRBD1,TGTGCCAGCAGTTTCGGGACAGGGGGCTCAAGGAACACCATATATTTT,CASSFGTGGSRNTIYF
TRBJ1-2,-,TRBV24-1,-,TGTGCCCCCGTGGGCCACTATGGCTACACCTTC,CAPVGHYGYTF
TRBJ1-2,-,TRBV6-5,TRBD1,TGTGCCAGCCAAAGGACAGGGAGGGGGGATGGCTACACCTTC,CASQRTGRGDGYTF
TRBJ2-1,-,TRBV19,TRBD2,TGTGCCAGTAGTTTATCCGGGACTAGCGGAAAGCAGTTCTTC,CASSLSGTSGKQFF
TRBJ1-3,few,TRBV29-1,TRBD1,TGCAGCGGTAGGACAGGGTCTGGAAACACCATATATTTT,CSGRTGSGNTIYF
TRBJ2-7,-,TRBV12-2,-,TGTGCAAGTCGCTGGCGACTGGAATCCTACGAGCAGTACTTC,CASRWRLESYEQYF
TRBJ1-1,-,TRBV23-1,TRBD1,TGCGCCAGCAGTCAACGGGACAGGGCTCCGTATGAAGCTTTCTTT,CASSQRDRAPYEAFF
TRBJ2-7,-,TRBV18,-,TGTGCCAGCTCACCACCGGACAGCCCCTACGAGCAGTACTTC,CASSPPDSPYEQYF
TRBJ1-4,-,TRBV4-1,-,TGCGCCAGCAGCCAAGGCAGGGCCGTAGGTAATGAAAAACTGTTTTTT,CASSQGRAVGNEKLFF
TRBJ1-2,-,TRBV2,TRBD1,TGTGCCAGCAGTGCCACAGGGGGCTCAAGTGGCTACACCTTC,CASSATGGSSGYTF
TRBJ1-1,once,TRBV19,-,TGTGCCAGTAGTATATCCATGAACACTGAAGCTTTCTTT,CASSISMNTEAFF
TRBJ2-3,-,TRBV11-3,TRBD2,TGTGCCAGCAGCCCTCGGGGGGGCGGGAGTCCAGATACGCAGTATTTT,CASSPRGGGSPDTQYF
TRBJ2-4,-,TRBV18,-,TGTGCCAGCCGAGGAGTGTTAGCCAAAAACATTCAGTACTTC,CASRGVLAKNIQYF
TRBJ1-1,once,TRBV29-1,-,TGCAGCGTTGCTGCAGGGGCGCGGACTGAAGCTTTCTTT,CSVAAGARTEAFF
TRBJ2-1,-,TRBV19,-,TGTGCCAGTAGTATCCGCACGACAGCCTCCTACAATGAGCAGTTCTTC,CASSIRTTASYNEQFF
TRBJ1-2,-,TRBV7-6,TRBD1,TGTGCCAGCACTCCGGGACAGGGGCCTTATGGCTACACCTTC,CASTPGQGPYGYTF
TRBJ2-2,once,TRBV2,TRBD1,TGTGCCAGCAGTGGACAGGGTACCGGGGAGCTGTTTTTT,CASSGQGTGELFF
TRBJ1-2,-,TRBV30,-,TGTGCCTGGAACCCAGGTTCTAACTATGGCTACACCTTC,CAWNPGSNYGYTF
TRBJ2-7,-,TRBV2,-,TGTGCCAGCAGTGGAGTCAGGGCCCAGCCCGGCGAGCAGTACTTC,CASSGVRAQPGEQYF
TRBJ2-1,few,TRBV27,-,TGTGCCAGCAGTTGGGGCACTGACAATGAGCAGTTCTTC,CASSWGTDNEQFF
TRBJ2-1,-,TRBV3-1/TRBV3-2,TRBD2,TGTGCCAGCAGCCAAGAGGTGCGGGGGGGCGGCCTGTCAGAGCAGTTCTTC,CASSQEVRGGGLSEQFF
TRBJ2-7,-,TRBV4-2,TRBD2,TGTGCCAGCAGCCAAGTAGGGACTAGCGGGGGGCTCTCCTACGAGCAGTACTTC,CASSQVGTSGGLSYEQYF
TRBJ2-5,-,TRBV9,-,TGTGCCAGCAGCGTAGCAGGGCTTCAGGAGACCCAGTACTTC,CASSVAGLQETQYF
TRBJ2-2,-,TRBV7-9,-,TGTGCCAGCAGCCCCCCACGACAGGTGGGCGGGGAGCTGTTTTTT,CASSPPRQVGGELFF
TRBJ1-2,-,TRBV7-2,-,TGTGCCAGCAGCTTAGGTAGGACGACAGACTATGGCTACACCTTC,CASSLGRTTDYGYTF
TRBJ2-7,-,TRBV25-1,-,TGTGCCAGCAGTGATACAGGGAGCTCCTACGAGCAGTACTTC,CASSDTGSSYEQYF
TRBJ1-2,-,TRBV6-2/TRBV6-3,-,TGTGCCAGCAGTTACATTGCAGGGAAAGGCTACACCTTC,CASSYIAGKGYTF
TRBJ1-6,-,TRBV6-5,TRBD1,TGTGCCAGCAACGGGACAGCTTATAATTCACCCCTCCACTTT,CASNGTAYNSPLHF
TRBJ2-2,-,TRBV27,-,TGTGCCAGCAGTTTAGGGGGCGCGGGGGAGCTGTTTTTT,CASSLGGAGELFF
TRBJ2-1,-,TRBV7-2,-,TGTGCCAGCAGCTTGGAGTCTCGGTATGAGCAGTTCTTC,CASSLESRYEQFF
TRBJ1-4,-,TRBV5-6,TRBD1,TGTGCCAGCAGCTTTAGAGGCAGGGGGGCTAATGAAAAACTGTTTTTT,CASSFRGRGANEKLFF
TRBJ2-7,-,TRBV19,TRBD1,TGTGCCAGTAGTAATCCGGGACAGGGGAGCGCCTACGAGCAGTACTTC,CASSNPGQGSAYEQYF
TRBJ1-5,-,TRBV28,TRBD1,TGTGCCAGCAGCTTGGGACAGGGAGCAAGCAATCAGCCCCAGCATTTT,CASSLGQGASNQPQHF
TRBJ2-7,-,TRBV18,-,TGTGCCAGCTCACCATCAGACAGAAACTACGAGCAGTACTTC,CASSPSDRNYEQYF